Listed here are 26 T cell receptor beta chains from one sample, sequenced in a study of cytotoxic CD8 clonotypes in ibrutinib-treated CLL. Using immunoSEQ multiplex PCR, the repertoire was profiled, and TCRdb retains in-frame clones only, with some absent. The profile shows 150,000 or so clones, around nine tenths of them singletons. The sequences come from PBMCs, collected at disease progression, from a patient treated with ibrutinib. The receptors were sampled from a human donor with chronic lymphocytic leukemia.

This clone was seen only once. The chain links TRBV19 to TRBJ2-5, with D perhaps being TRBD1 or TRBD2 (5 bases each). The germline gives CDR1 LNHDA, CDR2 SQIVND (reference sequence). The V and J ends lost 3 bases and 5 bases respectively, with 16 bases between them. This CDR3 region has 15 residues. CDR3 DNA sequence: TGTGCCAGTAGTATCAGAAAGGGACCCGGGGAGACCCAGTACTTC. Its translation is CASSIRKGPGETQYF.

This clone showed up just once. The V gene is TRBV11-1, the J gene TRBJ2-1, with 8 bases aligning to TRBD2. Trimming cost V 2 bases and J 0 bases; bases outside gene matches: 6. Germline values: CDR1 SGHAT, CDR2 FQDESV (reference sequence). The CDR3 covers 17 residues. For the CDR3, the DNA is TGTGCCAGCAGCTTAAGGACTAGCCGGAGCTCCTACAATGAGCAGTTCTTC. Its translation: CASSLRTSRSSYNEQFF.

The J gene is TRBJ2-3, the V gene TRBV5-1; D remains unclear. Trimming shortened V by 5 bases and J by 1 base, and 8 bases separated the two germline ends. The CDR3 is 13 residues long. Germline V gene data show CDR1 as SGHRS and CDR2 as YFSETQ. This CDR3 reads CASSGGGTDTQYF. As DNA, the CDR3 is TGCGCCAGCAGTGGCGGAGGCACAGATACGCAGTATTTT.

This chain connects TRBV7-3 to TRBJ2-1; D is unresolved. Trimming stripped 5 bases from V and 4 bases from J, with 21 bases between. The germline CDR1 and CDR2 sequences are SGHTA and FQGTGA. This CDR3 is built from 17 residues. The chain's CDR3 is CASSPNPPSGVYNEQFF. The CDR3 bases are TGTGCCAGCAGCCCAAATCCCCCTAGTGGGGTGTACAATGAGCAGTTCTTC.

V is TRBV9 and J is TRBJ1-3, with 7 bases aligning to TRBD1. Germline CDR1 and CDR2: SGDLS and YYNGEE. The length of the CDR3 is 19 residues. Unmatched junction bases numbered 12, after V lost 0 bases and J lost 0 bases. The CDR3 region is CASSVAPLGGRLSGNTIYF. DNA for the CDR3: TGTGCCAGCAGCGTAGCCCCCCTAGGGGGCAGGCTCTCTGGAAACACCATATATTTT. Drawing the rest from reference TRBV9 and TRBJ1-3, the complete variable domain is DSGVTQTPKHLITATGQRVTLRCSPRSGDLSVYWYQQSLDQGLQFLIQYYNGEERAKGNILERFSAQQFPDLHSELNLSSLELGDSALYFCASSVAPLGGRLSGNTIYFGEGSWLTVV.

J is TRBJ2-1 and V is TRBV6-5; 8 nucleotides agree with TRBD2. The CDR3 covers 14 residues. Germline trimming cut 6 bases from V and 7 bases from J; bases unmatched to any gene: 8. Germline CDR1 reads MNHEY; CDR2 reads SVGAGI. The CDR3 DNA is TGTGCCAGCAGCGCACTAGCGGCAAGGAATGAGCAGTTCTTC. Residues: CASSALAARNEQFF.

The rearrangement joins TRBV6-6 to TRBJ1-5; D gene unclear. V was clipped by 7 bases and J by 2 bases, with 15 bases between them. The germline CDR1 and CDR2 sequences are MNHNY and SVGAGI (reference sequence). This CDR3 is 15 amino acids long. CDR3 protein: CASTRRLAGNQPQHF. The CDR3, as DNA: TGTGCCAGCACTCGACGGCTAGCGGGCAATCAGCCCCAGCATTTT.

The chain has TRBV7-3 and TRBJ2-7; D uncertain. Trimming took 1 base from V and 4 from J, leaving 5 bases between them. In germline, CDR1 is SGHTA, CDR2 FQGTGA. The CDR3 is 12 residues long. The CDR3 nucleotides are TGTGCCAGCAGCTTAAATGGTTACGAGCAGTACTTC. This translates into CASSLNGYEQYF. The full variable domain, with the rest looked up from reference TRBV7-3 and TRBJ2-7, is GAGVSQTPSNKVTEKGKYVELRCDPISGHTALYWYRQSLGQGPEFLIYFQGTGAADDSGLPNDRFFAVRPEGSVSTLKIQRTERGDSAVYLCASSLNGYEQYFGPGTRLTVT.

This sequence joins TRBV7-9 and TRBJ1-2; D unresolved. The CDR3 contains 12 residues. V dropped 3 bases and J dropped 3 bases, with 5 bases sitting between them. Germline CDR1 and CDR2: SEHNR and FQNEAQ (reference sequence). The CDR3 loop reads CASSLFHYGYTF. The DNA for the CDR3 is TGTGCCAGCAGCTTGTTTCACTATGGCTACACCTTC.

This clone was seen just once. The CDR3 is CASSGNLGTSGTGELFF. The CDR3 nucleotides are TGCGCCAGCAGCGGCAACCTCGGGACTAGCGGGACCGGGGAGCTGTTTTTT. The V gene is TRBV4-1, the J gene TRBJ2-2; 12 bases are shared with TRBD2. The junction had 9 bases not matched to a gene; V was cut back by 5 bases and J by 5 bases. Germline lookup yields CDR1 MGHRA and CDR2 YSYEKL. This CDR3 comprises 17 residues.

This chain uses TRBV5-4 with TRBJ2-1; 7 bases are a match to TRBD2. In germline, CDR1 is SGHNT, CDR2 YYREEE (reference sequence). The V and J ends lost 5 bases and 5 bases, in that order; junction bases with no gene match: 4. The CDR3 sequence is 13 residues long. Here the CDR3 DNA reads TGTGCCAGCAGTGTTCTAGCGGACAATGAGCAGTTCTTC. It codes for CASSVLADNEQFF.

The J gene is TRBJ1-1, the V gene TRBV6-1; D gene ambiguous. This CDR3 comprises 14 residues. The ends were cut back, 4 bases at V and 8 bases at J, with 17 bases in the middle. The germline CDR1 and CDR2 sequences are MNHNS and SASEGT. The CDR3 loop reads CASSARGAGGEAFF. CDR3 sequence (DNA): TGTGCCAGCAGTGCCAGAGGAGCCGGAGGGGAAGCTTTCTTT.

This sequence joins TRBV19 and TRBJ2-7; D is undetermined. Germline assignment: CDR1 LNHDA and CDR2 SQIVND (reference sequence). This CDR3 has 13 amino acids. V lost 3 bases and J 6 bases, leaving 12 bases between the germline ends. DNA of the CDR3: TGTGCCAGTAGTATTTCTATCCCCTTCGAGCAGTACTTC. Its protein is CASSISIPFEQYF.

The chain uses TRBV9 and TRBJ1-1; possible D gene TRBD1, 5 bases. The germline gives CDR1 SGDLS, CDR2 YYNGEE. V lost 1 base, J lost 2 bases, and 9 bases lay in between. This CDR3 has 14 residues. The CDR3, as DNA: TGTGCCAGCAGCGTAAGGGGTTTCAACACTGAAGCTTTCTTT. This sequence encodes CASSVRGFNTEAFF.

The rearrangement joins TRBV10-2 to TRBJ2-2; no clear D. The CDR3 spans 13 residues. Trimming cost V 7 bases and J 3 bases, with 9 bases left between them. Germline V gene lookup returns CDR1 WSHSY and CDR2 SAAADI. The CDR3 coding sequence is TGCGCCAGCACCGGTCAGTACACCGGGGAGCTGTTTTTT. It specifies CASTGQYTGELFF.

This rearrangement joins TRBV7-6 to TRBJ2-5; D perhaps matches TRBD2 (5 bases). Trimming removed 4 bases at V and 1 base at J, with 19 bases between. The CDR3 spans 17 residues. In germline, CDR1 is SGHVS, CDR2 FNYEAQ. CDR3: CASSSPRGASIQETQYF. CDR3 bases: TGTGCCAGCAGCTCACCCCGGGGTGCTAGTATCCAAGAGACCCAGTACTTC.

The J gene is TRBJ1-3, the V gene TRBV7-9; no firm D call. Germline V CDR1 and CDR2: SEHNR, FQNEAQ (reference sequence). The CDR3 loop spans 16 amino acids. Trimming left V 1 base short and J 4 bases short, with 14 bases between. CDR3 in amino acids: CASSLGSGVLGNTIYF. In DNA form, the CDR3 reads TGTGCCAGCAGCTTAGGGAGTGGAGTCCTCGGAAACACCATATATTTT.

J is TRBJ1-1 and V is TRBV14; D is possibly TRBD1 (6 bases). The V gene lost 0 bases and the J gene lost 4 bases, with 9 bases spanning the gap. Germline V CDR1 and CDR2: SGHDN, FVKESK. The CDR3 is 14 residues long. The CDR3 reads CASSQDWGATEAFF. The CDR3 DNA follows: TGTGCCAGCAGCCAAGATTGGGGGGCCACTGAAGCTTTCTTT.

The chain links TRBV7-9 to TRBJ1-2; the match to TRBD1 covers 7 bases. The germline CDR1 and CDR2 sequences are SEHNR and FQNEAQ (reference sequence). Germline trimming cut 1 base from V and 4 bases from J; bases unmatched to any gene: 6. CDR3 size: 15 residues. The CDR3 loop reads CASSLVQGIAYGYTF. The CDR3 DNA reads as TGTGCCAGCAGCTTAGTACAGGGGATTGCCTATGGCTACACCTTC. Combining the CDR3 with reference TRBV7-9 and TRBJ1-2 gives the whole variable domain DTGVSQNPRHKITKRGQNVTFRCDPISEHNRLYWYRQTLGQGPEFLTYFQNEAQLEKSRLLSDRFSAERPKGSFSTLEIQRTEQGDSAMYLCASSLVQGIAYGYTFGSGTRLTVV.

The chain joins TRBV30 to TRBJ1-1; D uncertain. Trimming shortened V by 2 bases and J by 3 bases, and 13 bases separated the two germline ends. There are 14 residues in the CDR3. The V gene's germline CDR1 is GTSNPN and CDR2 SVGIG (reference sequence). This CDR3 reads CAWSFRGMDTEAFF. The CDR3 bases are TGTGCCTGGAGTTTTCGCGGGATGGACACTGAAGCTTTCTTT.

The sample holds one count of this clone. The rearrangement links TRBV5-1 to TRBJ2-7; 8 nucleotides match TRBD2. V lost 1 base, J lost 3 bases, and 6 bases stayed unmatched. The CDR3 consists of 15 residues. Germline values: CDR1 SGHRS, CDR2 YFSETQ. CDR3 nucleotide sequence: TGCGCCAGCAGCTTGTCAGCGGGAGTAGTCTACGAGCAGTACTTC. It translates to CASSLSAGVVYEQYF.

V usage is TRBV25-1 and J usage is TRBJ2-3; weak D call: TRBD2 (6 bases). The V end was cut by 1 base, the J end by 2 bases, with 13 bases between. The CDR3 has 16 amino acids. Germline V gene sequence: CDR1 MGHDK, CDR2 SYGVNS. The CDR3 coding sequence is TGTGCCAGCAGTGAATCCTGGGACTCGATCACAGATACGCAGTATTTT. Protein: CASSESWDSITDTQYF.

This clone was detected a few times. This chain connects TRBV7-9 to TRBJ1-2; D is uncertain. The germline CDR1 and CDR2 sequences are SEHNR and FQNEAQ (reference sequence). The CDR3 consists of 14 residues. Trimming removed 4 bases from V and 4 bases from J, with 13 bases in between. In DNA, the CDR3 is TGTGCCAGCAGCTCCGAAACCCCAAGCTATGGCTACACCTTC. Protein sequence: CASSSETPSYGYTF.

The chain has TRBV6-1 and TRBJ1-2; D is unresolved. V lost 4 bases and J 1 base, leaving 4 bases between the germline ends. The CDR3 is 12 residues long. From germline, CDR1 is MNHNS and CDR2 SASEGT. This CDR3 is CASSGDNYGYTF. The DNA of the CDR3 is TGTGCCAGCAGTGGTGATAACTATGGCTACACCTTC.

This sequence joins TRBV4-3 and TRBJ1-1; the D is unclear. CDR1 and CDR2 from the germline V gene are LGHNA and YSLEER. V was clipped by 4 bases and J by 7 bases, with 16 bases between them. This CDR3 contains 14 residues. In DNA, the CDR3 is TGCGCCAGCAGCCTTCGGGGTGAACGGGATGAAGCTTTCTTT. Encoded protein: CASSLRGERDEAFF.

In DNA form, the CDR3 reads TGTGCCAGCAGCTTTCGAGGGGAGAGCTCCTACGAGCAGTACTTC. Its translation is CASSFRGESSYEQYF. The V call is TRBV7-2, the J call TRBJ2-7; possibly TRBD1 or TRBD2 for D (5 bases each). In germline, CDR1 is SGHTA, CDR2 FQGNSA. The CDR3 is 15 residues long. The V gene lost 3 bases and the J gene lost 0 bases, with 12 bases spanning the gap.